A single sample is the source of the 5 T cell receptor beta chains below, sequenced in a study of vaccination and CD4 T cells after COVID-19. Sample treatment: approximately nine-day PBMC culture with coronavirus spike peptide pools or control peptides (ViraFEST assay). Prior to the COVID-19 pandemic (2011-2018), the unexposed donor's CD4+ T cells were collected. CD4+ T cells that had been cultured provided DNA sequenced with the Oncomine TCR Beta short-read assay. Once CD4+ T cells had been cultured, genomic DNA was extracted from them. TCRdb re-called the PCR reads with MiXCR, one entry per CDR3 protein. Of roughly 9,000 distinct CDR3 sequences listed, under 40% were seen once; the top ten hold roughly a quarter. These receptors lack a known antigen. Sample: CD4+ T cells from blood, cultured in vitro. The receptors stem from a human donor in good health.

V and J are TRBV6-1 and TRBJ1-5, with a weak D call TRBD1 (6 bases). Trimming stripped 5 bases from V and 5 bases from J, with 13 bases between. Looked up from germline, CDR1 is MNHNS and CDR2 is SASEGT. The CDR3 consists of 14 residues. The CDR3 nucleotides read TGTGCCAGCAGTACAGGGTTTATTGATCAGCCCCAGCATTTT. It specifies CASSTGFIDQPQHF.

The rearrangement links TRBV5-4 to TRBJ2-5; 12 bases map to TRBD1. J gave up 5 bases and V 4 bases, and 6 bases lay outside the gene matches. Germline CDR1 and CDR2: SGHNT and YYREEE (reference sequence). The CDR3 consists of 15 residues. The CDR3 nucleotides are TGTGCCAGCAGCACCGGGACAGGGGGCGTCGAGACCCAGTACTTC. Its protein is CASSTGTGGVETQYF. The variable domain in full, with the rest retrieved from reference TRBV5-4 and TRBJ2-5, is ETGVTQSPTHLIKTRGQQVTLRCSSQSGHNTVSWYQQALGQGPQFIFQYYREEENGRGNFPPRFSGLQFPNYSSELNVNALELDDSALYLCASSTGTGGVETQYFGPGTRLLVL.

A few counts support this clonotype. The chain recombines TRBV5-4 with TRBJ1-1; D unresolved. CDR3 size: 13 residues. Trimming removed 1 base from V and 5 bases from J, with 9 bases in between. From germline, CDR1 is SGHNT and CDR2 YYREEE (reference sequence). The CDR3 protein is CASSLYSGTEAFF. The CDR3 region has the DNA TGTGCCAGCAGCTTGTATTCCGGGACTGAAGCTTTCTTT.

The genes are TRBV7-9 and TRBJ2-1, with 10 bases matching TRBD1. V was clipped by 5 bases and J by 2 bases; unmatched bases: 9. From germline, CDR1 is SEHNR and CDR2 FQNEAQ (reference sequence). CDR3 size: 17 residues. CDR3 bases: TGTGCCAGCAGCACGCTGACCGGGACAGGGGCCTACAATGAGCAGTTCTTC. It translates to CASSTLTGTGAYNEQFF.

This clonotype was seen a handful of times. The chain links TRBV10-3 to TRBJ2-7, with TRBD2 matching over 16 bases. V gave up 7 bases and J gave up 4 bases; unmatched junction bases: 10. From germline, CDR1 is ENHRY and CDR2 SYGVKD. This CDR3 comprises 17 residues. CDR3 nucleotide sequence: TGTGCCATCACCCCCGGGACTAGCGGGAGGGCCGGGTACGAGCAGTACTTC. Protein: CAITPGTSGRAGYEQYF.